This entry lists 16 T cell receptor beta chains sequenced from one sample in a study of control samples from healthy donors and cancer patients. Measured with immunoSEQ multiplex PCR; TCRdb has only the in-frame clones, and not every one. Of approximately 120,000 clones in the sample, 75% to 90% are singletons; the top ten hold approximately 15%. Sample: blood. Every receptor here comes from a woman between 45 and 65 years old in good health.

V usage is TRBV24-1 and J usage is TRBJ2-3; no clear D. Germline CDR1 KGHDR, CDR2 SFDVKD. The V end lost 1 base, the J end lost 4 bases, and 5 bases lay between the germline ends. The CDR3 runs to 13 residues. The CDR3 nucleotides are TGTGCCACCAGTGATTTTCGCGCAGATACGCAGTATTTT. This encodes CATSDFRADTQYF.

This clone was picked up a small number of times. CDR3 sequence reads: CASSDLGLGVNEKLFF. The CDR3 DNA is TGTGCCAGCAGTGACCTAGGTCTCGGGGTCAATGAAAAACTGTTTTTT. The chain couples TRBV2 to TRBJ1-4; no definite D call. Germline V gene sequence: CDR1 SNHLY, CDR2 FYNNEI. Between the trimmed V and J ends, which lost 3 bases and 5 bases, there was a span of 16 bases. This CDR3 is 16 amino acids long.

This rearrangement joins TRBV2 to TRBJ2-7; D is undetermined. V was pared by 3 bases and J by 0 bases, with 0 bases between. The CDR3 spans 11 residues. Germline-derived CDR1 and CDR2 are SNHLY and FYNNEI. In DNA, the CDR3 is TGTGCCAGCAGTGACTCCTACGAGCAGTACTTC. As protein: CASSDSYEQYF.

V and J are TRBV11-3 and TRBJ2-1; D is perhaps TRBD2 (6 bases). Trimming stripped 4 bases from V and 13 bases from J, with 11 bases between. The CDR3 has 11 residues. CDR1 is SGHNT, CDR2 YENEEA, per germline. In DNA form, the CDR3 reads TGTGCCAGCAGCTCGTCGGGACTCCAGTTCTTC. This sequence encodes CASSSSGLQFF.

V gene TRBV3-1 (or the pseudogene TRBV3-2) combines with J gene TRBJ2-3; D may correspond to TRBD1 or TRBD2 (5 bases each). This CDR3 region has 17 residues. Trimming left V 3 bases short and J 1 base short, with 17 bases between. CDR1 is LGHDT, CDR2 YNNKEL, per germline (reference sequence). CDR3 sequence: CASSHLRSGRGTDTQYF. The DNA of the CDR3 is TGTGCCAGCAGCCATCTTCGTTCGGGGCGGGGCACAGATACGCAGTATTTT.

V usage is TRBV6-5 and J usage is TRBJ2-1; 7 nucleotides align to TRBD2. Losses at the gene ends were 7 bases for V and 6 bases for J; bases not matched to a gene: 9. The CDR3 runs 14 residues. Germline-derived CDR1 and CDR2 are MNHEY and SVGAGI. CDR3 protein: CASTTRPGGNEQFF. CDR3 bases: TGTGCCAGCACGACCAGGCCGGGGGGCAATGAGCAGTTCTTC.

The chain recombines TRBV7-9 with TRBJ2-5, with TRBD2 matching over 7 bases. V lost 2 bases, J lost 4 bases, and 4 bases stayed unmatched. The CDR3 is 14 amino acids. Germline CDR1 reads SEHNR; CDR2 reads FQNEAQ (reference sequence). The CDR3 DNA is TGTGCCAGCAGCTTATCTTCGGGGGGAGAGACCCAGTACTTC. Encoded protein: CASSLSSGGETQYF.

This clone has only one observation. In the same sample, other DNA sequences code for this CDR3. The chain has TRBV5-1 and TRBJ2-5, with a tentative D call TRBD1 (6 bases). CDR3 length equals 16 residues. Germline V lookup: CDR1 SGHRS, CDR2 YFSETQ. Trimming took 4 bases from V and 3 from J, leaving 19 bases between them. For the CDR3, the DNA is TGCGCCAGCAGCCCTCGGCAGGGGCCGGTTGAAGAGACCCAGTACTTC. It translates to CASSPRQGPVEETQYF. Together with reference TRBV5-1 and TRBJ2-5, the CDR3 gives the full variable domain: KAGVTQTPRYLIKTRGQQVTLSCSPISGHRSVSWYQQTPGQGLQFLFEYFSETQRNKGNFPGRFSGRQFSNSRSEMNVSTLELGDSALYLCASSPRQGPVEETQYFGPGTRLLVL.

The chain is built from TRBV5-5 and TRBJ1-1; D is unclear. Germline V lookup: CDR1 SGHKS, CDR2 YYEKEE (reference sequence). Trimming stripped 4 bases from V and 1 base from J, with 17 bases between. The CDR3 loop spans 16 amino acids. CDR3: CASSPRERNRNTEAFF. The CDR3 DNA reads TGTGCCAGCAGCCCACGCGAGAGAAACAGGAACACTGAAGCTTTCTTT.

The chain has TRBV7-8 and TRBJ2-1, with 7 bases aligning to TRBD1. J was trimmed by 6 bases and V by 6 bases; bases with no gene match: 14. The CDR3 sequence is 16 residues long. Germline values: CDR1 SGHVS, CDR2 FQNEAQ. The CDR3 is CASRPPGPPGGNEQFF. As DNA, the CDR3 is TGTGCCAGCAGACCCCCGGGGCCCCCAGGGGGCAATGAGCAGTTCTTC.

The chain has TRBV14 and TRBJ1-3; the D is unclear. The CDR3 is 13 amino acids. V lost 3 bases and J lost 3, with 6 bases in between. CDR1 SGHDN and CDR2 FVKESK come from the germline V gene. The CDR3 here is CASSQINGNTIYF. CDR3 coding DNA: TGTGCCAGCAGCCAGATTAATGGAAACACCATATATTTT.

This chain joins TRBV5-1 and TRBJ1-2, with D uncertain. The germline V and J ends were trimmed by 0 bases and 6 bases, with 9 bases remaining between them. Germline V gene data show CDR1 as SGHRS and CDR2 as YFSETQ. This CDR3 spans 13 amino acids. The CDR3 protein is CASSLEGFDGYTF. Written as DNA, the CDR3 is TGCGCCAGCAGCTTGGAGGGTTTCGATGGCTACACCTTC.

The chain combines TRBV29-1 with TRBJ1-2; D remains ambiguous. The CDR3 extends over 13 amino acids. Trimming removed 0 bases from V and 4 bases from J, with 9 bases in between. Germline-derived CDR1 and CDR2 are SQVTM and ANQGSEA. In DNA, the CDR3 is TGCAGCGTTGAAGATCCACAGATCTATGGCTACACCTTC. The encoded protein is CSVEDPQIYGYTF.

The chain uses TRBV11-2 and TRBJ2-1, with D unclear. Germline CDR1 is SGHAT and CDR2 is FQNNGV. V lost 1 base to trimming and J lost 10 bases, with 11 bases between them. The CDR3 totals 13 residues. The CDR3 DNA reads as TGTGCCAGCAGCTTAGGCCAGCTTGGCGAGCAGTTCTTC. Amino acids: CASSLGQLGEQFF. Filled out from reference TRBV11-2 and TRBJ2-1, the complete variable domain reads EAGVAQSPRYKIIEKRQSVAFWCNPISGHATLYWYQQILGQGPKLLIQFQNNGVVDDSQLPKDRFSAERLKGVDSTLKIQPAKLEDSAVYLCASSLGQLGEQFFGPGTRLTVL.

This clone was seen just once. The CDR3 bases are TGTGCCAGCAGTCCCAACAGTGAAAAACTGTTTTTT. This encodes CASSPNSEKLFF. The chain recombines TRBV27 with TRBJ1-4; D not certain. This CDR3 comprises 12 residues. Germline loops: CDR1 MNHEY, CDR2 SMNVEV (reference sequence). Trimming left V 5 bases short and J 7 bases short, with 8 bases between.

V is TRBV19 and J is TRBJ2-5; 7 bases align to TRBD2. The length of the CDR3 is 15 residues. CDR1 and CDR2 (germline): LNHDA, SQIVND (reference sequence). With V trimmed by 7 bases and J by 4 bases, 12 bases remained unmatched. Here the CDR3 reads CASTPGGGFLETQYF. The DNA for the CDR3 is TGTGCCAGTACACCGGGAGGAGGGTTCTTAGAGACCCAGTACTTC.